This T cell receptor beta chain was obtained from a study of blood T cell repertoires in COVID-19. Study-wide context: From T cells, B-cell-depleted T cells, or PBMCs came the material, which was cDNA or gDNA.

Seattle enrolled patients during active infection and tracked them longitudinally. The CDR3 covers 14 residues. Germline V lookup: CDR1 ENHRY, CDR2 SYGVKD. The V gene lost 9 bases and the J gene lost 4 bases, with 15 bases spanning the gap. Clones were sequenced by immunoSEQ multiplex PCR, and TCRdb holds only the in-frame ones, with some missing. Of 450,000 or so clones listed, about 90% are singletons. Sequencing used peripheral blood. The receptor comes from a man younger than 35 with COVID-19, enrolled during active disease. The chain uses TRBV10-3 and TRBJ2-2; perhaps TRBD1 as D (6 bases). Here the CDR3 reads CAISGQTITGELFF. The CDR3 DNA reads as TGTGCCATTTCGGGACAAACGATCACCGGGGAGCTGTTTTTT.